These 24 T cell receptor beta chains originate from one sample sequenced in a study of cytomegalovirus exposure and HLA in healthy donors. PCR amplification relied on 60 Vbeta primers (plus 13 Jbeta primers). Sequenced by immunoSEQ multiplex PCR; TCRdb stores in-frame clones only, minus some. Here the sample spans roughly 100,000 clones, 9.5% to 13% being singletons. The specimen was PBMCs. The source is a middle-aged man in good health and CMV-seropositive.

The rearrangement uses TRBV7-6 and TRBJ2-3; 13 nucleotides agree with TRBD2. The CDR3 is made up of 17 amino acids. Trimming at V came to 1 base and at J to 2 bases, leaving 3 bases not matched to a gene. Germline V gene data show CDR1 as SGHVS and CDR2 as FNYEAQ. CDR3 nucleotides: TGTGCCAGCAGCTTAGGACTAGCGGGAGGCTACACAGATACGCAGTATTTT. As protein: CASSLGLAGGYTDTQYF.

The genes are TRBV25-1 and TRBJ2-5; tentative D call: TRBD2 (6 bases). V lost 6 bases, J lost 3 bases, and 14 bases lay in between. The V gene's germline CDR1 is MGHDK and CDR2 SYGVNS. The CDR3 extends over 14 amino acids. The CDR3 DNA reads TGTGCCAGCAGCAAAGCCGGGGGAGAAGAGACCCAGTACTTC. Protein product: CASSKAGGEETQYF.

This clone was seen only a few times. The J gene is TRBJ2-2, the V gene TRBV19; 9 bases align to TRBD2. The CDR3 totals 15 residues. Germline loops: CDR1 LNHDA, CDR2 SQIVND (reference sequence). The junction had 5 bases not matched to a gene; V was cut back by 3 bases and J by 6 bases. As DNA, the CDR3 is TGTGCCAGTAGTATTAGCGGGAGTTTACCCGGGGAGCTGTTTTTT. Translation: CASSISGSLPGELFF.

The chain joins TRBV27 to TRBJ2-7; weak D call: TRBD2 (6 bases). Trimming shortened V by 6 bases and J by 6 bases, and 21 bases separated the two germline ends. There are 15 residues in the CDR3. In germline, CDR1 is MNHEY, CDR2 SMNVEV (reference sequence). CDR3 bases: TGTGCCAGCAGAGAAAGGTGGGCTAGCGTACTCGAGCAGTACTTC. It codes for CASRERWASVLEQYF.

The chain joins TRBV11-3 to TRBJ2-5; D might be TRBD1 (7 bases). CDR1 and CDR2 from the germline V gene are SGHNT and YENEEA. With 5 bases removed from V and 9 bases from J, the gap between germline ends came to 19 bases. There are 14 residues in the CDR3. CDR3 protein: CASSRTGLPGAQYF. Here the CDR3 DNA reads TGTGCCAGCAGCCGGACAGGACTCCCGGGGGCCCAGTACTTC.

A word on this clone: Other DNA sequences in the sample encode the same CDR3. This chain joins TRBV11-2 and TRBJ2-5, with D unclear. The CDR3 spans 13 residues. Germline lookup yields CDR1 SGHAT and CDR2 FQNNGV. V was cut by 3 bases and J by 4 bases, with 9 bases left in between. The DNA of the CDR3 is TGTGCCAGCAGCTTTACCTCGGGAGAGACCCAGTACTTC. Amino acids: CASSFTSGETQYF.

This chain links TRBV28 with TRBJ1-6; D unclear. The V gene's germline CDR1 is MDHEN and CDR2 SYDVKM. The CDR3 is 14 residues long. V was shortened by 6 bases and J by 11 bases, with 17 bases between the two germline ends. CDR3 amino acids: CASSSVRTPPPLHF. In nucleotides, the CDR3 is TGTGCCAGCAGCTCCGTGAGAACCCCTCCACCCCTCCACTTT.

The table lists this clone with a few counts. The rearrangement uses TRBV5-1 and TRBJ2-1; 9 positions match TRBD1. The CDR3 is 17 amino acids. With V trimmed by 5 bases and J by 1 base, 10 bases remained unmatched. Germline V CDR1 and CDR2: SGHRS, YFSETQ. In DNA form, the CDR3 reads TGCGCCAGCAGGCCGGTCGGACAGGGGAGATCCTACAATGAGCAGTTCTTC. As protein: CASRPVGQGRSYNEQFF.

For this clone: At one end the junction does not follow the germline gene, possibly because of a read error. This chain uses TRBV6-5 with TRBJ2-7, with D possibly matching TRBD1 (6 bases). This CDR3 spans 15 amino acids. The germline CDR1 and CDR2 sequences are MNHEY and SVGAGI. The CDR3 nucleotides are TGTGCCAGCAGTTACTCCGCAGGGGCGGCCTATGAGCAGTACTTC. It translates to CASSYSAGAAYEQYF.

This clone was counted only a few times. The chain has TRBV5-1 and TRBJ2-1; TRBD1 might be the D (6 bases). CDR3 size: 15 residues. V was trimmed by 5 bases and J by 6 bases, leaving 18 bases between them. CDR1 and CDR2 from the germline V gene are SGHRS and YFSETQ. CDR3 region: CASSFRGGLGNEQFF. The CDR3 bases are TGCGCCAGCAGTTTCAGGGGTGGCTTGGGCAATGAGCAGTTCTTC.

This clone was counted a few times. The V and J genes are TRBV2 and TRBJ2-5; 12 nucleotides line up with TRBD2. CDR3 length: 14 residues. Germline assignment: CDR1 SNHLY and CDR2 FYNNEI. The V segment lost 7 bases and the J segment 5 bases; nucleotides outside the gene matches: 5. This CDR3 is CASTATSGSETQYF. Written as DNA, the CDR3 is TGTGCCAGCACCGCGACTAGCGGGAGTGAGACCCAGTACTTC. Combining the CDR3 with reference TRBV2 and TRBJ2-5 gives the whole variable domain EPEVTQTPSHQVTQMGQEVILRCVPISNHLYFYWYRQILGQKVEFLVSFYNNEISEKSEIFDDQFSVERPDGSNFTLKIRSTKLEDSAMYFCASTATSGSETQYFGPGTRLLVL.

This clone was observed once. V gene TRBV9 combines with J gene TRBJ2-7; 8 bases map to TRBD2. Germline CDR1 SGDLS, CDR2 YYNGEE. Trimming cost V 0 bases and J 2 bases; bases outside gene matches: 4. This CDR3 comprises 15 residues. The CDR3 coding sequence is TGTGCCAGCAGCGTAGGTAGCGGGGCGACCTACGAGCAGTACTTC. Translated: CASSVGSGATYEQYF. Using reference TRBV9 and TRBJ2-7 for the parts outside the CDR3, the full variable domain is DSGVTQTPKHLITATGQRVTLRCSPRSGDLSVYWYQQSLDQGLQFLIQYYNGEERAKGNILERFSAQQFPDLHSELNLSSLELGDSALYFCASSVGSGATYEQYFGPGTRLTVT.

The chain recombines TRBV4-3 with TRBJ2-7; 10 nucleotides match TRBD2. Germline CDR1 and CDR2: LGHNA and YSLEER. Germline trimming cut 3 bases from V and 3 bases from J; bases unmatched to any gene: 5. This CDR3 is built from 15 residues. CDR3 sequence reads: CASSHRTSGNYEQYF. The CDR3 DNA reads as TGCGCCAGCAGCCATCGGACTAGCGGAAACTACGAGCAGTACTTC.

The chain combines TRBV4-1 with TRBJ2-7; 12 positions match TRBD2. The germline V gene encodes CDR1 MGHRA and CDR2 YSYEKL. V lost 0 bases, J lost 4 bases, and 4 bases stayed unmatched. The CDR3 is 16 amino acids. The CDR3: CASSQDRLAGVYEQYF. As DNA, the CDR3 is TGCGCCAGCAGCCAAGATAGACTAGCGGGAGTGTACGAGCAGTACTTC.

The sample holds a few counts of this clone. The V and J genes are TRBV7-9 and TRBJ1-1; D is possibly TRBD1 (6 bases). Trimming pared 2 bases from V and 2 bases from J, leaving 15 bases between. Germline V gene sequence: CDR1 SEHNR, CDR2 FQNEAQ (reference sequence). This CDR3 is built from 16 residues. CDR3 in amino acids: CASSLTRTAANTEAFF. DNA for the CDR3: TGTGCCAGCAGCTTAACGAGGACAGCTGCCAACACTGAAGCTTTCTTT.

This chain connects TRBV13 to TRBJ1-2; perhaps TRBD1 as D (5 bases). The germline V gene encodes CDR1 PRHDT and CDR2 FYEKMQ (reference sequence). The CDR3 consists of 14 residues. V lost 5 bases, J lost 4 bases, and 14 bases lay in between. CDR3 DNA sequence: TGTGCCAGCAGCCACCTCGGCGGGGGCTATGGCTACACCTTC. This sequence encodes CASSHLGGGYGYTF. Combining the CDR3 with reference TRBV13 and TRBJ1-2 gives the whole variable domain AAGVIQSPRHLIKEKRETATLKCYPIPRHDTVYWYQQGPGQDPQFLISFYEKMQSDKGSIPDRFSAQQFSDYHSELNMSSLELGDSALYFCASSHLGGGYGYTFGSGTRLTVV.

The V call is TRBV27, the J call TRBJ2-1, with 13 bases lining up with TRBD2. The V gene's germline CDR1 is MNHEY and CDR2 SMNVEV (reference sequence). Trimming cost V 6 bases and J 6 bases; bases outside gene matches: 8. This CDR3 is 16 amino acids long. For the CDR3, the DNA is TGTGCCAGCAGCGGACTAGCGGGAGTGTCGGGCAATGAGCAGTTCTTC. Translated: CASSGLAGVSGNEQFF.

V is TRBV7-8 and J is TRBJ2-1, with a tentative D call TRBD2 (6 bases). Trimming took off 6 bases at V and 5 bases at J, with 11 bases between the two ends. CDR1 and CDR2 (germline): SGHVS, FQNEAQ. The CDR3 has 13 amino acids. For the CDR3, the DNA is TGTGCCAGCAGGAGGCGGGGTAACAATGAGCAGTTCTTC. Protein product: CASRRRGNNEQFF.

The CDR3 reads CASSSGLAPYTDTQYF. The CDR3 nucleotides read TGTGCCAGCAGCTCGGGACTAGCGCCATACACAGATACGCAGTATTTT. This chain links TRBV5-6 with TRBJ2-3, with 10 bases lining up with TRBD2. CDR3 length: 16 residues. J was trimmed by 2 bases and V by 3 bases; bases with no gene match: 6. Germline V lookup: CDR1 SGHDT, CDR2 YYEEEE.

There are a few counts of this clone. The rearrangement links TRBV7-6 to TRBJ1-4; 10 bases line up with TRBD1. Germline CDR1 reads SGHVS; CDR2 reads FNYEAQ. V gave up 4 bases and J gave up 8 bases; unmatched junction bases: 10. This CDR3 is 16 amino acids long. The CDR3 loop is CASSYTSGTGVEKLFF. CDR3 nucleotides: TGTGCCAGCAGCTACACTTCCGGGACAGGGGTCGAAAAACTGTTTTTT.

This clone was seen a few times. This chain uses TRBV5-1 with TRBJ1-2; a weak D match, TRBD1 (6 bases). V was cut by 9 bases and J by 1 base, with 10 bases left in between. CDR3 length equals 12 residues. The germline V gene has CDR1 SGHRS and CDR2 YFSETQ. This chain's CDR3 is CAIMDSNYGYTF. The CDR3 DNA is TGCGCCATCATGGACAGTAACTATGGCTACACCTTC.

The CDR3 nucleotides are TGTGCCAGCAGCAAACAGGGCCAGGCTGGGGCCAACGTCCTGACTTTC. It is translated as CASSKQGQAGANVLTF. The chain is built from TRBV7-3 and TRBJ2-6, with D possibly matching TRBD1 (6 bases). Germline V gene lookup returns CDR1 SGHTA and CDR2 FQGTGA. The CDR3 length is 16 residues. V was clipped by 5 bases and J by 2 bases, with 13 bases between them.

V usage is TRBV28 and J usage is TRBJ2-7; TRBD2 agrees at 10 bases. Germline trimming cut 6 bases from V and 5 bases from J; bases unmatched to any gene: 13. The CDR3 is made up of 16 amino acids. Germline-derived CDR1 and CDR2 are MDHEN and SYDVKM. DNA for the CDR3: TGTGCCAGCAGCCAGAAGCTAGCGGGAGTATCCCACGAGCAGTACTTC. It is translated as CASSQKLAGVSHEQYF.

The CDR3 loop is CASSQVAAEGKLFF. The CDR3 coding sequence is TGCGCCAGCAGCCAAGTGGCTGCGGAAGGAAAACTGTTTTTT. J is TRBJ1-4 and V is TRBV4-1; D ambiguous. CDR1 is MGHRA, CDR2 YSYEKL, per germline. Trimming left V 1 base short and J 10 bases short, with 13 bases between. This CDR3 region has 14 residues.